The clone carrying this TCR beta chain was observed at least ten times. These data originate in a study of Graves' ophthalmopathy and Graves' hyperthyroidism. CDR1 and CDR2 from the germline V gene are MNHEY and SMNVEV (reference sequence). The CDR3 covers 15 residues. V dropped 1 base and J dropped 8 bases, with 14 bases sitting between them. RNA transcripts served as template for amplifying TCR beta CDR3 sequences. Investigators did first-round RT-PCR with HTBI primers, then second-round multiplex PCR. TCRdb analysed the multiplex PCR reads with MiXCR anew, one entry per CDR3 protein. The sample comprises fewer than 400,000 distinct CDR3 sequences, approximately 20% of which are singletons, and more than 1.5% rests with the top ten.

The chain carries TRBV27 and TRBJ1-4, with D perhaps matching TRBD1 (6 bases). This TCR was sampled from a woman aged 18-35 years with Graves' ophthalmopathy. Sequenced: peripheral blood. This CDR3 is CASSLWWTATEKLFF. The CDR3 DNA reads TGTGCCAGCAGTTTATGGTGGACAGCGACAGAAAAACTGTTTTTT.